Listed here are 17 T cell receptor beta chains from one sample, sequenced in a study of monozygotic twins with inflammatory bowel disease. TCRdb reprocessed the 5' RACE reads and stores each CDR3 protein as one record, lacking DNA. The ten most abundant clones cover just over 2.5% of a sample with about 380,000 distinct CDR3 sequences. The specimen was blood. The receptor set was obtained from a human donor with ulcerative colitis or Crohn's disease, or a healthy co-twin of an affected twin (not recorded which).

CDR3 region: CASSQDASTDTQYF. The chain joins TRBV4-1 to TRBJ2-3. CDR1 MGHRA and CDR2 YSYEKL come from the germline V gene. This CDR3 is 14 amino acids long.

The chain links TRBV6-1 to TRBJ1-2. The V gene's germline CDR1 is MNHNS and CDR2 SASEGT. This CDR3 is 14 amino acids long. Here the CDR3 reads CASTGGGLVYGYTF.

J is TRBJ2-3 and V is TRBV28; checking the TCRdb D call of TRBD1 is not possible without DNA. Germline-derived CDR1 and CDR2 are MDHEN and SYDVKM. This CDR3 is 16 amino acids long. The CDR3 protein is CASREAAQGYTDTQYF.

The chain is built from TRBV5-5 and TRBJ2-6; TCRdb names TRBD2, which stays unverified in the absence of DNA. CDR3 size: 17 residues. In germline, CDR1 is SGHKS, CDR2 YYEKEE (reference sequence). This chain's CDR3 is CASSLAAGSSGANVLTF. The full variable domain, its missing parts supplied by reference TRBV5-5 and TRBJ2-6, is DAGVTQSPTHLIKTRGQQVTLRCSPISGHKSVSWYQQVLGQGPQFIFQYYEKEERGRGNFPDRFSARQFPNYSSELNVNALLLGDSALYLCASSLAAGSSGANVLTFGAGSRLTVL.

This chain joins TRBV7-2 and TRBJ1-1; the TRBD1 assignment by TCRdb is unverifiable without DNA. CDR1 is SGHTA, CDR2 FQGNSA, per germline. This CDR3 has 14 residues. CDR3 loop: CASSPLGGTTEAFF.

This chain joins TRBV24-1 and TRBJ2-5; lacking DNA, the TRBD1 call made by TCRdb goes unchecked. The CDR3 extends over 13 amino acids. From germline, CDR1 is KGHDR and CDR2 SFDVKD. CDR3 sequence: CATSQSGVETQYF.

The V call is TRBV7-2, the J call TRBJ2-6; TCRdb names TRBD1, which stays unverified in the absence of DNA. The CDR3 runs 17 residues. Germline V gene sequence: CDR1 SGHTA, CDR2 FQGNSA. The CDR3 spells CASSFRDMSSGANVLTF.

CDR3 protein: CASSLVEPKDTQYF. V usage is TRBV27 and J usage is TRBJ2-3. This CDR3 spans 14 amino acids. Germline V lookup: CDR1 MNHEY, CDR2 SMNVEV (reference sequence).

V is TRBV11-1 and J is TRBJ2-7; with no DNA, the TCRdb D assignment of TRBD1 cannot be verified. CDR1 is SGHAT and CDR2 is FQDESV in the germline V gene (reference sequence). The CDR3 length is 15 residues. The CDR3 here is CASSSSGGLSYEQYF.

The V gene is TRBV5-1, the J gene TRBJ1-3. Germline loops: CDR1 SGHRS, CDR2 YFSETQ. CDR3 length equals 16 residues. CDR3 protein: CASSTDASSSGNTIYF.

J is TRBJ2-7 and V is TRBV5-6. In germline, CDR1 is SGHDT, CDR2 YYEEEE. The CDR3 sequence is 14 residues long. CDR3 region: CASSSDYRDYEQYF. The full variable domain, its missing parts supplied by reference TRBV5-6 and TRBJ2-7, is DAGVTQSPTHLIKTRGQQVTLRCSPKSGHDTVSWYQQALGQGPQFIFQYYEEEERQRGNFPDRFSGHQFPNYSSELNVNALLLGDSALYLCASSSDYRDYEQYFGPGTRLTVT.

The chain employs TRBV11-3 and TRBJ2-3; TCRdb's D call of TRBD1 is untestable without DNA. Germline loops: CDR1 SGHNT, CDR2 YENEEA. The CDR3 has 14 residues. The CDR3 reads CASSPGGGADTQYF.

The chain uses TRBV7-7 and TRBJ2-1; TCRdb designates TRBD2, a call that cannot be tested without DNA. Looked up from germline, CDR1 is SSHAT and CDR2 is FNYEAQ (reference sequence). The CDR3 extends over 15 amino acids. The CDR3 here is CASSSTSGVGNEQFF.

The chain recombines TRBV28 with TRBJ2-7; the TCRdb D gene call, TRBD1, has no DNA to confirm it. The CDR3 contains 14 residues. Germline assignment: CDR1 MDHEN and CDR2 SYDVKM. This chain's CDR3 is CASSSTPRGYEQYF.

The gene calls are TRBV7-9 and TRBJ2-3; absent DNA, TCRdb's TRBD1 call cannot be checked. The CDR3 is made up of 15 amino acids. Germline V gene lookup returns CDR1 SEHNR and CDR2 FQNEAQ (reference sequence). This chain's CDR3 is CASSSGTSVTDTQYF.

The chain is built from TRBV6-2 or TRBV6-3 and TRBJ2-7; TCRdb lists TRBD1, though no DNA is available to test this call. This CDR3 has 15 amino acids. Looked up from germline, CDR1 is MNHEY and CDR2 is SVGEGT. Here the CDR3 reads CASKTSGGVIYEQYF.

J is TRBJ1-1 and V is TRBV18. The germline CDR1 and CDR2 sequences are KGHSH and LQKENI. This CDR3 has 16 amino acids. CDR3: CASSPPDGRSNTEAFF.